These 30 T cell receptor beta chains came from one sample sequenced in a study of shared clonotypes between healthy human individuals (dated by TCRdb to the early 2020s). Library preparation was by the immunoSEQ multiplex PCR assay. TCRdb provides this immuneACCESS table in a form limited to in-frame rearrangements. Some clones are lacking; in checked studies, under half of them reflect an unresolved V gene, and why the rest are absent is not known. Within this sample are 450,000 to 500,000 clones, with about 84% of them counted one time only. The leading ten clones occupy about 13% of the sample. The sample taken for sequencing was PBMCs. The receptors here all came from a woman aged 35 to 49 in good health. Some clones in this sample may be carry-over from other donors' samples.

This clone occurred a few times. V and J are TRBV4-2 and TRBJ1-3; possibly TRBD1 for D (5 bases). CDR3 size: 15 residues. Per germline, CDR1 LGHNA and CDR2 YNFKEQ. The V and J ends lost 3 bases and 4 bases respectively, with 13 bases between them. CDR3 in amino acids: CASSQPGNSGNTIYF. The CDR3 DNA reads TGTGCCAGCAGCCAGCCAGGGAATTCGGGAAACACCATATATTTT.

The CDR3 reads CAISESDPRRLFF. In DNA form, the CDR3 reads TGTGCCATCAGTGAGTCTGACCCGCGCAGGCTGTTTTTT. V and J are TRBV10-3 and TRBJ1-4; unclear D gene. The V and J ends lost 0 bases and 14 bases respectively, with 13 bases between them. The CDR3 sequence is 13 residues long. The germline V gene encodes CDR1 ENHRY and CDR2 SYGVKD.

The chain's CDR3 is CASSLGLAGGQETQYF. CDR3 coding DNA: TGTGCCAGCAGTCTGGGACTAGCGGGGGGCCAAGAGACCCAGTACTTC. V usage is TRBV28 and J usage is TRBJ2-5, with 15 bases fitting TRBD2. This CDR3 is 16 amino acids long. Germline V gene sequence: CDR1 MDHEN, CDR2 SYDVKM. The V segment lost 5 bases and the J segment 1 base; nucleotides outside the gene matches: 2.

The rearrangement links TRBV19 to TRBJ1-2; D unclear. Germline V gene data show CDR1 as LNHDA and CDR2 as SQIVND (reference sequence). The CDR3 covers 13 residues. The germline V and J ends were trimmed by 3 bases and 4 bases, with 9 bases remaining between them. DNA for the CDR3: TGTGCCAGTAGTATGGGTACGGGCTATGGCTACACCTTC. Amino acids: CASSMGTGYGYTF.

On this clone itself: This sequence may be a read error, since a much larger clone differs from it by one base. The sample holds other DNA sequences that translate to the same CDR3. V gene TRBV7-9 combines with J gene TRBJ1-5; D unclear. The V and J ends lost 1 base and 4 bases respectively, with 8 bases between them. The CDR3 length is 14 residues. Germline V gene lookup returns CDR1 SEHNR and CDR2 FQNEAQ (reference sequence). For the CDR3, the DNA is TGTGCCAGCAGCTTAGGGACGGGGAATCAGCCCCAGCATTTT. Translated, it gives CASSLGTGNQPQHF.

The genes are TRBV30 and TRBJ2-7; the D call may be TRBD1 or TRBD2 (5 bases each). The CDR3 contains 13 residues. Germline V gene lookup returns CDR1 GTSNPN and CDR2 SVGIG (reference sequence). The V and J ends lost 0 bases and 5 bases respectively, with 11 bases between them. This CDR3 reads CAWSVGTVDEQYF. CDR3 DNA sequence: TGTGCCTGGAGTGTAGGGACGGTAGACGAGCAGTACTTC.

The chain carries TRBV5-1 and TRBJ2-3, with TRBD2 matching over 12 bases. After removal of 4 bases from V and 4 bases from J, the junction contained 13 bases not matched to a gene. Looked up from germline, CDR1 is SGHRS and CDR2 is YFSETQ. CDR3 length: 18 residues. CDR3 residues: CASSLPLLAGGGSDTQYF. CDR3 coding DNA: TGCGCCAGCAGCCTACCTCTACTAGCGGGAGGTGGTTCAGATACGCAGTATTTT.

The CDR3 nucleotides are TGCGCCAGCAGCCAAGAACAAGCGGAGCAGCAGTTCTTC. Protein: CASSQEQAEQQFF. The J gene is TRBJ2-1, the V gene TRBV4-1, with D maybe TRBD2 (5 bases). V was shortened by 0 bases and J by 11 bases, with 11 bases between the two germline ends. CDR1 is MGHRA, CDR2 YSYEKL, per germline. The CDR3 length is 13 residues.

The rearrangement uses TRBV5-4 and TRBJ1-2; tentative D call: TRBD1 (6 bases). Trimming shortened V by 4 bases and J by 3 bases, and 16 bases separated the two germline ends. This CDR3 is 15 amino acids long. Germline V CDR1 and CDR2: SGHNT, YYREEE (reference sequence). CDR3 protein: CASSLGGASDYGYTF. CDR3 nucleotides: TGTGCCAGCAGCCTGGGGGGGGCCAGTGACTATGGCTACACCTTC.

The chain uses TRBV7-2 and TRBJ2-1; D perhaps matches TRBD1 (5 bases). CDR3 length equals 12 residues. V dropped 5 bases and J dropped 8 bases, with 10 bases sitting between them. Germline V gene sequence: CDR1 SGHTA, CDR2 FQGNSA. The CDR3 here is CASSLWGDEQFF. CDR3 sequence (DNA): TGTGCCAGCAGCCTTTGGGGCGATGAGCAGTTCTTC.

The DNA of the CDR3 is TGTGCCAGCAGTTTTAGCGGGACAGGCACCGGAGAGACCCAGTACTTC. Translating gives CASSFSGTGTGETQYF. J is TRBJ2-5 and V is TRBV27, with D tentatively TRBD1 or TRBD2 (8 bases each). This CDR3 has 16 residues. The V and J ends lost 3 bases and 4 bases respectively, with 18 bases between them. Per the germline V gene, CDR1 is MNHEY and CDR2 is SMNVEV (reference sequence).

This clone was counted a few times. The rearrangement uses TRBV5-4 and TRBJ2-1, with D perhaps being TRBD1 or TRBD2 (6 bases each). CDR1 and CDR2 from the germline V gene are SGHNT and YYREEE (reference sequence). The CDR3 consists of 16 residues. V lost 4 bases and J lost 4, with 18 bases in between. CDR3 protein: CASSDGGGLSYNEQFF. CDR3 DNA sequence: TGTGCCAGCAGCGACGGGGGCGGGCTGTCGTACAATGAGCAGTTCTTC. Together with reference TRBV5-4 and TRBJ2-1, the CDR3 gives the full variable domain: ETGVTQSPTHLIKTRGQQVTLRCSSQSGHNTVSWYQQALGQGPQFIFQYYREEENGRGNFPPRFSGLQFPNYSSELNVNALELDDSALYLCASSDGGGLSYNEQFFGPGTRLTVL.

The gene calls are TRBV7-8 and TRBJ1-2; D is undetermined. V gave up 1 base and J gave up 6 bases, with 21 bases separating them. The germline gives CDR1 SGHVS, CDR2 FQNEAQ. This CDR3 has 17 amino acids. The CDR3 coding sequence is TGTGCCAGCAGCTTAGAATTTCGGGTCGGGGATAAGAATGGCTACACCTTC. Protein: CASSLEFRVGDKNGYTF. The variable domain in full, completed from reference TRBV7-8 and TRBJ1-2, reads GAGVSQSPRYKVAKRGQDVALRCDPISGHVSLFWYQQALGQGPEFLTYFQNEAQLDKSGLPSDRFFAERPEGSVSTLKIQRTQQEDSAVYLCASSLEFRVGDKNGYTFGSGTRLTVV.

This clone was seen more than once but under ten times. This likely traces to a read error, being one base from a far larger clone. The genes are TRBV2 and TRBJ1-1, with D perhaps TRBD1 (6 bases). Trimming stripped 2 bases from V and 5 bases from J, with 15 bases between. Germline V gene data show CDR1 as SNHLY and CDR2 as FYNNEI. The CDR3 totals 15 residues. CDR3 in DNA: TGTGCCAGCAGTGAATTCCAGGGGTCGGTGACTGAAGCTTTCTTT. Its protein is CASSEFQGSVTEAFF.

J is TRBJ1-6 and V is TRBV30; D ambiguous. The CDR3 runs to 15 residues. The ends were cut back, 0 bases at V and 3 bases at J, with 9 bases in the middle. Germline V gives CDR1 GTSNPN, CDR2 SVGIG (reference sequence). The CDR3 DNA sequence: TGTGCCTGGAGTGTGGGGAGATACTATAATTCACCCCTCCACTTT. Amino acids: CAWSVGRYYNSPLHF.

Comments on this clone: With only one base between it and a far larger clone, this is likely a read error. The chain recombines TRBV29-1 with TRBJ2-1, with 8 bases matching TRBD2. With 5 bases clipped from V and 4 bases from J, the junction kept 7 bases outside the gene matches. From germline, CDR1 is SQVTM and CDR2 ANQGSEA. The CDR3 contains 14 residues. As DNA, the CDR3 is TGCAGCGTTCGAAGAGCGGGAGAGTACAATGAGCAGTTCTTC. It yields the protein CSVRRAGEYNEQFF.

This clone showed up just once. It is likely a read error: a sequence one base away is far more abundant. Other nucleotide sequences in the sample specify the same CDR3. The rearrangement joins TRBV5-4 to TRBJ2-7; 7 bases match TRBD1. Losses at the gene ends were 4 bases for V and 6 bases for J; bases not matched to a gene: 10. Germline V lookup: CDR1 SGHNT, CDR2 YYREEE (reference sequence). The CDR3 length is 14 residues. The CDR3 nucleotides are TGTGCCAGCAGCCCAGACAGGGCGGTAGGCGAGCAGTACTTC. This codes for CASSPDRAVGEQYF.

Details on this clone: This likely stems from a read error, as it lies one base from a far larger clone. The V call is TRBV13, the J call TRBJ1-1, with 7 bases aligning to TRBD1. Germline trimming cut 5 bases from V and 4 bases from J; bases unmatched to any gene: 7. This CDR3 has 14 amino acids. Germline V gene lookup returns CDR1 PRHDT and CDR2 FYEKMQ (reference sequence). CDR3 loop: CASSLRDSITEAFF. In DNA form, the CDR3 reads TGTGCCAGCAGCCTACGGGACAGTATCACTGAAGCTTTCTTT.

A word on this clone: A clone one base away is much larger, so this may be a read error. This sample also contains other DNA sequences that code for the same CDR3. The CDR3 loop is CASSDLGLSTDTQYF. CDR3 in DNA: TGTGCCAGCAGTGACCTGGGGCTTTCCACAGATACCCAGTATTTT. The chain employs TRBV6-4 and TRBJ2-3; TRBD1 might be the D (5 bases). CDR3 length: 15 residues. The germline CDR1 and CDR2 sequences are MRHNA and SNTAGT.

This chain uses TRBV28 with TRBJ2-7; D is possibly TRBD2 (5 bases). V lost 6 bases to trimming and J lost 9 bases, with 15 bases between them. This CDR3 has 12 residues. CDR1 is MDHEN, CDR2 SYDVKM, per germline. This chain's CDR3 is CASRGPTGRQYF. In DNA, the CDR3 is TGTGCCAGCAGGGGCCCTACTGGGAGGCAGTACTTC.

This clone was counted a few times. One base separates it from a far larger clone, so it is likely a read error. The sample contains more than one DNA sequence encoding this CDR3. The genes are TRBV30 and TRBJ1-1; 8 bases match TRBD1. Germline lookup yields CDR1 GTSNPN and CDR2 SVGIG (reference sequence). The CDR3 runs 14 residues. In DNA, the CDR3 is TGTGCCTGGAGGGACCGGGACAGGAACACCGAAGCTTTCTTT. It is translated as CAWRDRDRNTEAFF.

The chain couples TRBV25-1 to TRBJ2-1; D is perhaps TRBD1 or TRBD2 (5 bases each). CDR1 and CDR2 from the germline V gene are MGHDK and SYGVNS. The CDR3 contains 14 residues. Trimming left V 6 bases short and J 8 bases short, with 17 bases between. The CDR3 sequence is CASRAQWGFDEQFF. The CDR3 coding sequence is TGTGCCAGCAGGGCCCAGTGGGGGTTCGATGAGCAGTTCTTC.

Comment on this clone: A much larger clonotype is one base distant, so this may be a read error. J is TRBJ2-2 and V is TRBV7-8, with 10 bases matching TRBD1. Trimming at V came to 4 bases and at J to 4 bases, leaving 3 bases not matched to a gene. The CDR3 loop spans 15 amino acids. Germline V gene data show CDR1 as SGHVS and CDR2 as FQNEAQ. The DNA for the CDR3 is TGTGCCAGCAGCTACAGGACAGGGGGCACCGGGGAGCTGTTTTTT. This translates into CASSYRTGGTGELFF.

The chain couples TRBV18 to TRBJ2-5; TRBD2 matches at 7 bases. Germline assignment: CDR1 KGHSH and CDR2 LQKENI. The CDR3 covers 16 residues. Trimming at V came to 4 bases and at J to 2 bases, leaving 10 bases not matched to a gene. In DNA form, the CDR3 reads TGTGCCAGCTCACTGCAAAGACTAGCAAATCAAGAGACCCAGTACTTC. Translation gives CASSLQRLANQETQYF.

As to this clone: Only one base separates this from a far larger clonotype, so it likely reflects a read error. V usage is TRBV30 and J usage is TRBJ1-2, with 9 nucleotides matching TRBD1. The germline V gene has CDR1 GTSNPN and CDR2 SVGIG (reference sequence). The CDR3 sequence is 14 residues long. In nucleotides, the CDR3 is TGTGCCTGGAGGTGGACAGGGGCGGGCTATTGCTACACCTTC. Translating gives CAWRWTGAGYCYTF.

V usage is TRBV19 and J usage is TRBJ1-5; the match to TRBD1 covers 7 bases. Germline lookup yields CDR1 LNHDA and CDR2 SQIVND (reference sequence). This CDR3 has 16 amino acids. Trimming took 3 bases from V and 3 from J; bases not matched to a gene: 8. This CDR3 is CASSIAPTGINQPQHF. CDR3 DNA sequence: TGTGCCAGTAGTATTGCTCCGACAGGGATCAATCAGCCCCAGCATTTT.

The chain carries TRBV6-6 and TRBJ2-7; maybe TRBD2 (6 bases). The CDR3 contains 13 residues. Trimming pared 6 bases from V and 3 bases from J, leaving 12 bases between. CDR1 and CDR2 from the germline V gene are MNHNY and SVGAGI (reference sequence). Here the CDR3 reads CASSNAGLYEQYF. The DNA of the CDR3 is TGTGCCAGCAGCAACGCGGGACTCTACGAGCAGTACTTC.

The CDR3 DNA reads as TGTGCCAGCAGTTTATCCAGACCGAACACCGGGGAGCTGTTTTTT. This translates into CASSLSRPNTGELFF. V gene TRBV27 combines with J gene TRBJ2-2; D gene ambiguous. V lost 0 bases and J lost 0, with 5 bases in between. The V gene's germline CDR1 is MNHEY and CDR2 SMNVEV (reference sequence). The CDR3 consists of 15 residues.

This chain joins TRBV10-3 and TRBJ2-1; 8 bases fit TRBD2. Germline CDR1 is ENHRY and CDR2 is SYGVKD. The CDR3 has 16 amino acids. The ends lost 2 bases at V and 3 bases at J; junction bases unmatched: 6. The CDR3 DNA reads TGTGCCATCAGTGAGGTGGGTAGCGGGAACTACAATGAGCAGTTCTTC. Its protein is CAISEVGSGNYNEQFF.

V usage is TRBV7-3 and J usage is TRBJ2-2; D gene unclear. CDR1 and CDR2 (germline): SGHTA, FQGTGA. CDR3 size: 17 residues. Deletions cut 0 bases from V and 4 bases from J, with 15 bases between. CDR3 DNA sequence: TGTGCCAGCAGCTTAACGATCGCTTCCGACGGCACCGGGGAGCTGTTTTTT. It specifies CASSLTIASDGTGELFF. Full variable domain (remainder filled in from reference TRBV7-3 and TRBJ2-2): GAGVSQTPSNKVTEKGKYVELRCDPISGHTALYWYRQSLGQGPEFLIYFQGTGAADDSGLPNDRFFAVRPEGSVSTLKIQRTERGDSAVYLCASSLTIASDGTGELFFGEGSRLTVL.